A selection of T cell receptor beta chains follows, all from one sample in a study of cytomegalovirus exposure and HLA in healthy donors. Assay used: immunoSEQ multiplex PCR; TCRdb lists only in-frame clones, some missing. This sample has roughly 150,000 clones, with roughly 90% found just once. The sequenced sample was PBMCs. Source of these receptors: a woman aged 18-30 years in good health and CMV-seropositive. The conserved cysteine and the conserved F or W are not part of the CDR3 here. For some rows the clone size is stated as once, few or many, or as a class when expanded; others skip it.

V	length	size	J	CDR3
TRBV10-1	12	-	TRBJ2-7	ASSRQGARYEQY
TRBV7-2	15	-	TRBJ2-1	ASSLTFTRSSYNEQF
TRBV7-8	12	-	TRBJ1-2	ASSLAVYSYGYT
TRBV2	18	-	TRBJ2-1	ASTTLPGLAGVFSYNEQF
TRBV29-1	14	-	TRBJ1-1	SVEDRGHGLNTEAF
TRBV19	10	-	TRBJ1-2	ASSIQDYGYT
TRBV7-2	13	-	TRBJ1-1	ASSFTSGTDYEAF
TRBV10-2	12	-	TRBJ1-3	ASSEGASGNTIY
TRBV10-3	16	-	TRBJ1-2	AISESRGGTADPYGYT
TRBV10-1	13	-	TRBJ2-7	ASSEGGQGMNEQY
TRBV6-5	14	-	TRBJ1-3	ASSYQGRLSGNTIY
TRBV7-8	12	-	TRBJ2-1	ASSLYQGGNEQF
TRBV4-2	13	-	TRBJ2-5	ASSWTSGNRATQY
TRBV5-1	13	-	TRBJ2-1	ASSLEQGVNNEQF
TRBV19	12	-	TRBJ2-3	ASSIPGVSDTQY
TRBV6-1	12	-	TRBJ2-7	ASSVRTGPYEQY
TRBV18	11	-	TRBJ2-5	ASSPSGQETQY
TRBV27	17	few	TRBJ2-1	ASSLSSGGPSGAVGEQF
TRBV2	9	-	TRBJ2-7	ASSEYGEQY
TRBV27	13	once	TRBJ1-1	ASSLSQGRRTEAF
TRBV5-1	16	-	TRBJ1-3	ASSPIGQPRGMGNTIY
TRBV4-1	14	-	TRBJ2-1	ASSQGAGYSYNEQF
TRBV27	15	-	TRBJ2-1	ASSFRTSGVPYNEQF
TRBV7-2	12	-	TRBJ2-5	ASSLGGGWETQY
TRBV29-1	13	-	TRBJ2-5	SALNPGQGEETQY
TRBV9	13	-	TRBJ2-3	ASSPREGLTDTQY
TRBV29-1	11	-	TRBJ2-1	STTGSTYNEQF
TRBV27	13	-	TRBJ1-1	ASSSLGASNTEAF
TRBV6-4	13	-	TRBJ2-3	ASSPGDLGTDTQY
TRBV6-4	8	-	TRBJ1-2	ASSGEGYT
TRBV19	10	-	TRBJ2-1	ATNRGLDEQF